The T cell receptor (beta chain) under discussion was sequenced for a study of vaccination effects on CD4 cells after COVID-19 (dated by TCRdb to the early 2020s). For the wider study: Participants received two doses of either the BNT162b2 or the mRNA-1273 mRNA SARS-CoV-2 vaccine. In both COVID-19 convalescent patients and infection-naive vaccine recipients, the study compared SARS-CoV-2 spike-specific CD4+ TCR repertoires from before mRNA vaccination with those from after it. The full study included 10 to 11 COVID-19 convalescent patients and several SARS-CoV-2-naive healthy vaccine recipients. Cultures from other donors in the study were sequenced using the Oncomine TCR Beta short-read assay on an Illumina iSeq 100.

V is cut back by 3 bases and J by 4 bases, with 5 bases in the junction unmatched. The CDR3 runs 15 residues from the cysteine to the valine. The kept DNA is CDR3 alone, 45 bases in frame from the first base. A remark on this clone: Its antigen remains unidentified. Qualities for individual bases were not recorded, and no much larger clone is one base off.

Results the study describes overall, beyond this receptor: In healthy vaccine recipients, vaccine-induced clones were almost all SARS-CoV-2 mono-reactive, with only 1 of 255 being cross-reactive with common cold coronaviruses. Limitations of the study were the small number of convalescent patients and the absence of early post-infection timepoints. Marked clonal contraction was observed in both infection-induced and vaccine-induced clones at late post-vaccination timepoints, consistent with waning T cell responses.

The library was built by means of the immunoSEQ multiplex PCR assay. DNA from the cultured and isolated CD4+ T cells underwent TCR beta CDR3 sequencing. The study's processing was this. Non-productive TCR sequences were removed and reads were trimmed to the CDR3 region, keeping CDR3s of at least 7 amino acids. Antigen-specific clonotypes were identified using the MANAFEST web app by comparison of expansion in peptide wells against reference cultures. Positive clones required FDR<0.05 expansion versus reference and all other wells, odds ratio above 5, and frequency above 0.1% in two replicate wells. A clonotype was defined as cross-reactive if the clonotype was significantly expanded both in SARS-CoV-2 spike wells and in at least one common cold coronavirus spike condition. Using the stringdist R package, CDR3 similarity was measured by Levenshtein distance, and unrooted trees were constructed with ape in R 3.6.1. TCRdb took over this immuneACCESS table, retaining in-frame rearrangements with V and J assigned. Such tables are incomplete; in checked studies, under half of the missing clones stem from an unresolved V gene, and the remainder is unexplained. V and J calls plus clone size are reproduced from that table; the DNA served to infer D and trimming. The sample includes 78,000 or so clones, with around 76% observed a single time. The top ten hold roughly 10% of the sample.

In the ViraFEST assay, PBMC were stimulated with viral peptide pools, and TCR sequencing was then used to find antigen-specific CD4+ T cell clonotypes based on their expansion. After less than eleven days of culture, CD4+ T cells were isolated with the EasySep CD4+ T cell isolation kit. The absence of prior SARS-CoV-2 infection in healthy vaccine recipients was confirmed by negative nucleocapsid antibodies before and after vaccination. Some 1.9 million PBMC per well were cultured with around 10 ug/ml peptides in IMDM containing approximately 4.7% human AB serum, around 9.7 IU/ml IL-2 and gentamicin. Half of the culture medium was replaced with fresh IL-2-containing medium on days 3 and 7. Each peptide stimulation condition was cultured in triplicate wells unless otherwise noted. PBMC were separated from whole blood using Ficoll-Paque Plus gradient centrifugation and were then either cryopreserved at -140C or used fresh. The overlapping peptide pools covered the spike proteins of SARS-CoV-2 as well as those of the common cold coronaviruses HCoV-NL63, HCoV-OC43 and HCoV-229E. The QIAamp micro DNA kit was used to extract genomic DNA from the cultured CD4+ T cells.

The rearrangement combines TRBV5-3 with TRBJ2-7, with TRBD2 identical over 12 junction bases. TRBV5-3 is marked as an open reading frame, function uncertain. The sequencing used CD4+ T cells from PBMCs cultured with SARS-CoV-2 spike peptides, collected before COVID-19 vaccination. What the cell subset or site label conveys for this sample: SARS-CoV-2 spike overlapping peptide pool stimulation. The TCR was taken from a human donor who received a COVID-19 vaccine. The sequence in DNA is TGTGCCAGAAGCTCCCTAGCGGGGGGGCCATACGAGCAGTACGTC. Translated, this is CARSSLAGGPYEQYV.